The rows below give T cell receptor beta chains drawn from one sample of a study of T cell changes during pregnancy in multiple sclerosis. Data came from immunoSEQ multiplex PCR; TCRdb stores just in-frame clones and leaves some out. The table shows over 60,000 clones, with roughly 91% occurring only once. The specimen was CD4+ T cells from peripheral blood mononuclear cells, collected in the third trimester of pregnancy. The receptors stem from a female donor in good health, enrolled as a control in a pregnancy study. CDR3s include the opening cysteine and the closing phenylalanine or tryptophan. A D gene is named only where the DNA matches it firmly. Some rows have no size entry. The others give once, few or many, or a class for an expanded clone.

TRBV21-1	-	-	TRBJ2-2	CASSPKDLGGGRAGELFF	TGTGCCAGCAGCCCCAAGGATCTAGGGGGGGGCCGCGCCGGGGAGCTGTTTTTT
TRBV11-2	-	-	TRBJ2-7	CASSLGFPGSYEQYF	TGTGCCAGCAGCTTAGGATTCCCAGGCTCCTACGAGCAGTACTTC
TRBV5-6	-	-	TRBJ2-5	CASSLQETQYF	TGTGCCAGCAGCTTGCAGGAGACCCAGTACTTC
TRBV6-1	few	-	TRBJ1-5	CASRDSSNQPQHF	TGTGCCAGCAGGGACAGCAGCAATCAGCCCCAGCATTTT
TRBV7-3	-	-	TRBJ2-7	CASSLLRVHEQYF	TGTGCCAGCAGCTTATTGCGTGTGCACGAGCAGTACTTC
TRBV11-1	-	-	TRBJ2-5	CASSRSGETQYF	TGTGCCAGCAGCCGGAGTGGGGAGACCCAGTACTTC
TRBV7-9	-	TRBD1	TRBJ1-5	CASSHGPGQGISPQHF	TGTGCCAGCAGCCACGGCCCGGGACAGGGCATTTCGCCCCAGCATTTT
TRBV7-3	-	TRBD2	TRBJ2-2	CASSPGAGGPNTGELFF	TGTGCCAGCAGCCCTGGGGCGGGGGGCCCGAACACCGGGGAGCTGTTTTTT
TRBV29-1	-	-	TRBJ1-1	CSCGSMNTEAFF	TGCAGTTGTGGTAGCATGAACACTGAAGCTTTCTTT
TRBV7-3	-	TRBD1	TRBJ1-6	CASSYVGTDLNSPLHF	TGTGCCAGCAGCTATGTAGGGACAGACTTAAATTCACCCCTCCACTTT
TRBV12-1	once	-	TRBJ2-1	CASSPSGGFNEQFF	TGTGCCAGCAGCCCTAGCGGTGGCTTCAATGAGCAGTTCTTC
TRBV5-1	medium-sized	TRBD2	TRBJ2-7	CASSALAGGAPYEQYF	TGCGCCAGCAGCGCGCTAGCGGGGGGTGCCCCCTACGAGCAGTACTTC
TRBV2	-	-	TRBJ1-1	CASSSTGMNTEAFF	TGTGCCAGCAGTTCGACAGGTATGAACACTGAAGCTTTCTTT
TRBV10-2	-	TRBD2	TRBJ2-1	CASRETSGGRNEQFF	TGCGCCAGCAGGGAGACTAGCGGGGGACGAAATGAGCAGTTCTTC
TRBV30	-	TRBD1	TRBJ1-3	CAWSAPDRVSGNTIYF	TGTGCCTGGAGCGCCCCGGACAGGGTCTCTGGAAACACCATATATTTT
TRBV9	-	-	TRBJ1-2	CASSLQGAYGYTF	TGTGCCAGCAGCCTACAGGGAGCCTATGGCTACACCTTC
TRBV5-6	-	-	TRBJ2-2	CASSLSTGELFF	TGTGCCAGCAGCTTGTCGACCGGGGAGCTGTTTTTT
TRBV5-1	-	-	TRBJ1-1	CASSLVRNTEAFF	TGCGCCAGCAGCTTGGTTAGGAACACTGAAGCTTTCTTT
TRBV7-3	-	TRBD1	TRBJ2-3	CASNPGQATDTQYF	TGTGCCAGCAACCCGGGACAGGCTACAGATACGCAGTATTTT
TRBV5-1	-	TRBD1	TRBJ1-2	CASSPAGGFMGYTF	TGCGCCAGCAGCCCCGCAGGGGGGTTTATGGGCTACACCTTC
TRBV27	-	-	TRBJ1-1	CASSLGGDGAGNTEAFF	TGTGCCAGCAGTTTAGGGGGCGACGGGGCTGGGAACACTGAAGCTTTCTTT
TRBV7-2	-	-	TRBJ1-1	CASSLSHGNTEAFF	TGTGCCAGCAGCTTATCGCACGGGAACACTGAAGCTTTCTTT
TRBV7-2	-	TRBD1	TRBJ1-2	CASSSGQGGGYTF	TGTGCCAGCAGCAGCGGACAGGGAGGTGGCTACACCTTC
TRBV4-3	-	TRBD1	TRBJ2-1	CASSLGQGSYNEQFF	TGCGCCAGCAGTCTAGGACAGGGATCCTACAATGAGCAGTTCTTC
TRBV11-3	-	TRBD2	TRBJ2-3	CASSDRSGGPVTDTQYF	TGTGCCAGCAGCGACCGAAGCGGGGGGCCCGTCACAGATACGCAGTATTTT
TRBV7-2	once	-	TRBJ2-3	CASSLFFGTLRDTDTQYF	TGTGCCAGCAGCTTATTTTTCGGGACACTAAGGGACACAGATACGCAGTATTTT
TRBV6-6	-	TRBD1	TRBJ1-5	CASSYSAGGDQPQHF	TGTGCCAGCAGTTACTCGGCAGGGGGCGATCAGCCCCAGCATTTT
TRBV6-1	-	TRBD2	TRBJ2-3	CASRRPAGGLDTQYF	TGTGCCAGCAGGAGGCCGGCGGGGGGGCTGGATACGCAGTATTTT
TRBV9	-	TRBD1	TRBJ1-2	CASSVGTGGNYGYTF	TGTGCCAGCAGCGTAGGAACAGGGGGCAACTATGGCTACACCTTC
TRBV10-3	-	TRBD1	TRBJ1-3	CAISEGTEFSGNTIYF	TGTGCCATCAGTGAAGGGACAGAGTTCTCTGGAAACACCATATATTTT
TRBV10-3	-	-	TRBJ1-1	CAIREGGETEAFF	TGTGCCATCAGGGAAGGGGGGGAAACTGAAGCTTTCTTT
TRBV10-3	once	TRBD1	TRBJ2-2	CAISVTQGPGTGELFF	TGTGCCATCAGTGTAACACAGGGGCCGGGAACCGGGGAGCTGTTTTTT
TRBV6-6	-	TRBD1	TRBJ1-5	CASRTDRASNQPQHF	TGTGCCAGCAGAACGGACAGGGCATCCAATCAGCCCCAGCATTTT
TRBV5-6	-	TRBD2	TRBJ2-1	CASSLGPAGGSYNEQFF	TGTGCCAGCAGCTTGGGGCCAGCGGGGGGATCCTACAATGAGCAGTTCTTC
TRBV7-9	-	-	TRBJ1-2	CASSLTPIDYGYTF	TGTGCCAGCAGCTTAACACCCATCGACTATGGCTACACCTTC
TRBV7-2	-	TRBD2	TRBJ2-5	CASSPVGSGGRETQYF	TGTGCCAGCAGCCCAGTGGGTAGCGGGGGGCGGGAGACCCAGTACTTC
TRBV30	-	-	TRBJ1-5	CAWNGVGGNQPQHF	TGTGCCTGGAACGGGGTCGGGGGCAATCAGCCCCAGCATTTT
TRBV7-9	-	-	TRBJ1-2	CASSFAQTDNYGYTF	TGTGCCAGCAGCTTCGCCCAAACTGATAACTATGGCTACACCTTC